Listed here is a single T cell receptor (beta chain). Its antigen is undetermined. Here immunoSEQ multiplex PCR was the method, and the copy in TCRdb shows in-frame clones only, minus some. The sample has around 2.1 million clones, under 95% seen once. CD45RO-negative, CCR7-selected cells formed the naive CD8 fraction, which excluded terminally differentiated effector memory CD45RA+ cells. Recent vaccinations or acute infections were absent in the healthy HIV-negative adult donors. This specimen comes from a study of shared clonotypes between healthy human individuals. The CDR3 runs 15 residues. Germline V gene lookup returns CDR1 SGHRS and CDR2 YFSETQ. The V and J ends lost 4 bases and 0 bases respectively, with 13 bases between them. Study outcomes and limitations: The sole specimen, blood, was sampled, and tissue repertoires likely differ.

V usage is TRBV5-1 and J usage is TRBJ2-5; D ambiguous. This TCR derives from a man in his late teens or twenties in good health. Some clones in this sample may be carry-over from other donors' samples. The sequenced sample consisted of naive CD8+ T cells from PBMCs. The CDR3: CASSHPRQNQETQYF. In DNA form, the CDR3 reads TGCGCCAGCAGCCACCCCCGACAAAACCAAGAGACCCAGTACTTC.